This entry features one T cell receptor (beta chain) sequence. TCRdb's table, derived via immunoSEQ multiplex PCR, lists solely in-frame clones and lacks some. The sample lists approximately 140,000 clones, over 70% seen once, with more than 9% in the top ten. There are 17 residues in the CDR3. CDR1 and CDR2 from the germline V gene are LNHDA and SQIVND (reference sequence). V shed 6 bases and J shed 5 bases, with 20 bases lying between them. These data belong to a study of blood T cell repertoires in COVID-19. Overall study context: Italy, Spain and the United States were the sources of the convalescent and acute COVID-19 samples. From T cells, B-cell-depleted T cells, or PBMCs came the material, which was cDNA or gDNA.

Sequencing was performed on peripheral blood. V and J are TRBV19 and TRBJ1-6; a weak D match, TRBD1 (6 bases). This receptor was identified in a man aged 55 to 69 with active or convalescent COVID-19. The CDR3 DNA is TGTGCCAGTAGACCGGGAACAGGGTCGTTTGATAATTCACCCCTCCACTTT. Protein: CASRPGTGSFDNSPLHF.